These 27 T cell receptor beta chains came from one sample sequenced in a study of Graves' ophthalmopathy and Graves' hyperthyroidism. As the template, RNA transcripts were used to amplify TCR beta CDR3 regions. The workflow started with a first-round RT-PCR run with HTBI primers and then moved on to a second-round multiplex PCR. TCRdb independently ran MiXCR on the multiplex PCR reads; one entry per CDR3 protein. The sample has more than 1,000,000 distinct CDR3 sequences, about 36% seen once; the top ten hold roughly 10%. The sequencing input was peripheral blood or thyroid tissue (not recorded which). All receptors come from an adult man with Graves' hyperthyroidism.

The chain is built from TRBV7-2 and TRBJ2-7; maybe TRBD1 (6 bases). Germline loops: CDR1 SGHTA, CDR2 FQGNSA. Trimming pared 4 bases from V and 0 bases from J, leaving 16 bases between. CDR3 length equals 16 residues. The chain's CDR3 is CASSSGRGWTSYEQYF. The CDR3 DNA sequence: TGTGCCAGCAGCTCCGGCAGGGGCTGGACCTCCTACGAGCAGTACTTC. The variable domain in full, with the rest retrieved from reference TRBV7-2 and TRBJ2-7, is GAGVSQSPSNKVTEKGKDVELRCDPISGHTALYWYRQSLGQGLEFLIYFQGNSAPDKSGLPSDRFSAERTGGSVSTLTIQRTQQEDSAVYLCASSSGRGWTSYEQYFGPGTRLTVT.

This clonotype occurred a few times. A much larger clone differs by one base, so this may be a read error. The chain carries TRBV5-1 and TRBJ1-4; D is perhaps TRBD1 (5 bases). Looked up from germline, CDR1 is SGHRS and CDR2 is YFSETQ. V was clipped by 3 bases and J by 6 bases, with 12 bases between them. The CDR3 runs to 14 residues. CDR3 protein: CASSSDRMDEKLFF. For the CDR3, the DNA is TGCGCCAGCAGCTCTGACAGAATGGATGAAAAACTGTTTTTT.

The rearrangement joins TRBV7-2 to TRBJ1-5; D gene unclear. The CDR3 has 14 residues. Trimming took 1 base from V and 6 from J, leaving 10 bases between them. CDR1 is SGHTA, CDR2 FQGNSA, per germline. CDR3 loop: CASSLDGYTQPQHF. The CDR3 coding sequence is TGTGCCAGCAGCTTAGACGGGTATACTCAGCCCCAGCATTTT.

This clonotype was counted at least ten times. The chain links TRBV29-1 to TRBJ2-5, with 8 bases aligning to TRBD2. The germline CDR1 and CDR2 sequences are SQVTM and ANQGSEA. This CDR3 has 12 residues. J was trimmed by 5 bases and V by 7 bases; bases with no gene match: 6. The CDR3 bases are TGCAGCGGTTCCCCGGGGGGGGAGACCCAGTACTTC. It codes for CSGSPGGETQYF.

About this clonotype itself: This may come from a read error, since a much larger clone is one base off. V is TRBV2 and J is TRBJ2-7; D is tentatively TRBD1 or TRBD2 (5 bases each). Germline V lookup: CDR1 SNHLY, CDR2 FYNNEI. This CDR3 spans 12 amino acids. Trimming took off 9 bases at V and 4 bases at J, with 13 bases between the two ends. The CDR3 nucleotides are TGTGCCAGGGGACCGGGCCCGTACGAGCAGTACTTC. This sequence encodes CARGPGPYEQYF.

This clonotype was observed a few times. This sequence joins TRBV14 and TRBJ1-3; possibly TRBD1 for D (6 bases). V lost 2 bases and J lost 4, with 12 bases in between. Germline CDR1 reads SGHDN; CDR2 reads FVKESK. The CDR3 extends over 15 amino acids. CDR3 in amino acids: CASSQIQGSGNTIYF. The CDR3 DNA reads TGTGCCAGCAGCCAAATACAGGGTTCGGGAAACACCATATATTTT.

The table lists this clonotype with a few counts. The CDR3, as DNA: TGTGCCAGCAACACAGGGACAGGGGGCATCTACGAGCAGTACTTC. This sequence encodes CASNTGTGGIYEQYF. This chain links TRBV14 with TRBJ2-7, with 12 bases lining up with TRBD1. CDR1 is SGHDN and CDR2 is FVKESK in the germline V gene. After removal of 7 bases from V and 3 bases from J, the junction contained 7 bases not matched to a gene. This CDR3 is 15 amino acids long.

This clonotype has a handful of counts. The chain has TRBV30 and TRBJ1-5, with D possibly TRBD1 on 5 matching bases. This CDR3 has 14 amino acids. V dropped 1 base and J dropped 7 bases, with 14 bases sitting between them. Germline V lookup: CDR1 GTSNPN, CDR2 SVGIG (reference sequence). The CDR3 region is CAWSEGTSAQPQHF. DNA for the CDR3: TGTGCCTGGAGTGAAGGGACCTCGGCCCAGCCCCAGCATTTT.

Concerning this clonotype itself: Germline is not matched at one junction end, which may reflect a read error. The genes are TRBV7-2 and TRBJ1-4; no clear D gene. The CDR3 length is 12 residues. CDR1 is SGHTA, CDR2 FQGNSA, per germline. The CDR3 nucleotides read TGTGCCAGCAGCTTAGGGAATGAAAAACTGCTTTTT. As protein: CASSLGNEKLLF.

This clonotype was found many times. This chain's CDR3 is CASSGAGAYSPLHF. The CDR3 nucleotides are TGTGCCAGCAGTGGAGCAGGGGCATACTCACCCCTCCACTTT. The chain couples TRBV28 to TRBJ1-6; possibly TRBD1 for D (6 bases). The length of the CDR3 is 14 residues. The V and J ends lost 5 bases and 10 bases respectively, with 15 bases between them. The germline gives CDR1 MDHEN, CDR2 SYDVKM.

V and J are TRBV7-2 and TRBJ2-2; D gene unclear. V was pared by 2 bases and J by 2 bases, with 12 bases between. Germline V gene data show CDR1 as SGHTA and CDR2 as FQGNSA. The CDR3 extends over 16 amino acids. CDR3: CASSLISQENTGELFF. The CDR3 nucleotides read TGTGCCAGCAGCTTAATCAGTCAGGAAAACACCGGGGAGCTGTTTTTT. The full variable domain, in which reference TRBV7-2 and TRBJ2-2 provide the parts outside the CDR3, is GAGVSQSPSNKVTEKGKDVELRCDPISGHTALYWYRQSLGQGLEFLIYFQGNSAPDKSGLPSDRFSAERTGGSVSTLTIQRTQQEDSAVYLCASSLISQENTGELFFGEGSRLTVL.

This clonotype was seen ten or more times. The V call is TRBV7-9, the J call TRBJ1-5; 10 bases fit TRBD1. This CDR3 comprises 14 residues. Unmatched junction bases numbered 1, after V lost 6 bases and J lost 2 bases. The germline V gene encodes CDR1 SEHNR and CDR2 FQNEAQ (reference sequence). The CDR3 region has the DNA TGTGCCAGCAGGGGGACAGGGGGCAATCAGCCCCAGCATTTT. It is translated as CASRGTGGNQPQHF.

This clonotype was picked up one time. This sequence joins TRBV28 and TRBJ2-7; 13 bases fit TRBD2. The CDR3 runs to 16 residues. Germline assignment: CDR1 MDHEN and CDR2 SYDVKM. The V segment lost 6 bases and the J segment 2 bases; nucleotides outside the gene matches: 7. CDR3: CASSPPGLAGTYEQYF. Here the CDR3 DNA reads TGTGCCAGCAGCCCACCGGGACTAGCGGGAACCTACGAGCAGTACTTC.

This clonotype was seen only a few times. This sequence joins TRBV6-5 and TRBJ2-7; D unresolved. The CDR3 covers 16 residues. V was cut by 0 bases and J by 2 bases, with 14 bases left in between. CDR1 is MNHEY and CDR2 is SVGAGI in the germline V gene. In DNA, the CDR3 is TGTGCCAGCAGTTACTCGAAATTCGGTGGAACCTACGAGCAGTACTTC. It translates to CASSYSKFGGTYEQYF.

The chain combines TRBV7-9 with TRBJ1-1, with TRBD1 as a possible D gene (5 bases). V lost 5 bases to trimming and J lost 8 bases, with 24 bases between them. The CDR3 totals 16 residues. The germline V gene has CDR1 SEHNR and CDR2 FQNEAQ (reference sequence). CDR3 sequence reads: CASSQAPTELLTEAFF. In DNA, the CDR3 is TGTGCCAGCAGCCAAGCCCCGACAGAACTTCTCACCGAAGCTTTCTTT.

V and J are TRBV19 and TRBJ1-5; D is undetermined. Germline V CDR1 and CDR2: LNHDA, SQIVND (reference sequence). The CDR3 totals 13 residues. The ends were cut back, 6 bases at V and 0 bases at J, with 6 bases in the middle. Here the CDR3 reads CASRGVSNQPQHF. The CDR3 DNA follows: TGTGCCAGTAGGGGTGTTAGCAATCAGCCCCAGCATTTT. The whole variable domain, remainder taken from reference TRBV19 and TRBJ1-5, is DGGITQSPKYLFRKEGQNVTLSCEQNLNHDAMYWYRQDPGQGLRLIYYSQIVNDFQKGDIAEGYSVSREKKESFPLTVTSAQKNPTAFYLCASRGVSNQPQHFGDGTRLSIL.

As concerns this clonotype: The germline gene is not matched at one end of the junction; a read error may be the cause. This rearrangement joins TRBV10-3 to TRBJ2-5; no definite D call. Germline CDR1 is ENHRY and CDR2 is SYGVKD. The CDR3 consists of 14 residues. CDR3 nucleotides: TGTGCCAGCAGTGCGACTGGAAAGCAAGAGACCCAGTACTTC. Protein product: CASSATGKQETQYF.

In its sample, this clonotype was seen a few times. The gene calls are TRBV7-9 and TRBJ2-7; 9 bases line up with TRBD1. This CDR3 is 16 amino acids long. Trimming removed 6 bases from V and 1 base from J; junction bases left unmatched: 10. Germline lookup yields CDR1 SEHNR and CDR2 FQNEAQ (reference sequence). The CDR3 here is CASSLDRDRASYEQYF. In DNA, the CDR3 is TGTGCCAGCAGTCTCGACCGGGACAGGGCTTCCTACGAGCAGTACTTC.

This clonotype has just one count. The CDR3, as DNA: TGTGCCAGCAGCTTATGGACGGAGCTTAACTATGGCTACACCTTC. Translation: CASSLWTELNYGYTF. The gene calls are TRBV5-6 and TRBJ1-2; no definite D call. Trimming removed 2 bases from V and 1 base from J, with 12 bases in between. There are 15 residues in the CDR3. Germline V CDR1 and CDR2: SGHDT, YYEEEE.

This clonotype was counted between two and nine times. The chain uses TRBV5-4 and TRBJ2-5, with TRBD1 as a possible D gene (6 bases). CDR3 length: 16 amino acids. The germline V and J ends were trimmed by 4 bases and 4 bases, with 20 bases remaining between them. Germline CDR1 reads SGHNT; CDR2 reads YYREEE (reference sequence). CDR3 DNA sequence: TGTGCCAGCAGCCCCGCTGGCAGGGGTGGGTCAGAGACCCAGTACTTC. Amino acids: CASSPAGRGGSETQYF. The complete variable domain, with remaining parts taken from reference TRBV5-4 and TRBJ2-5, reads ETGVTQSPTHLIKTRGQQVTLRCSSQSGHNTVSWYQQALGQGPQFIFQYYREEENGRGNFPPRFSGLQFPNYSSELNVNALELDDSALYLCASSPAGRGGSETQYFGPGTRLLVL.

With respect to this clonotype: A much larger clone lies a single base off, so this may be a read error. The chain links TRBV5-4 to TRBJ1-2; TRBD1 matches 8 bases. Germline V CDR1 and CDR2: SGHNT, YYREEE (reference sequence). The CDR3 contains 14 residues. The CDR3: CASSSGDRYYGHTF. CDR3 coding DNA: TGTGCCAGCAGCTCGGGGGACAGGTACTATGGCCACACCTTC.

The V gene is TRBV2, the J gene TRBJ1-2, with 7 positions matching TRBD1. This CDR3 has 16 residues. Germline V gene sequence: CDR1 SNHLY, CDR2 FYNNEI. V trimming: 4 bases; J trimming: 1 base; junction bases outside the gene matches: 9. The CDR3 spells CASSGGQETHNYGYTF. In nucleotides, the CDR3 is TGTGCCAGCAGTGGCGGACAGGAGACTCATAACTATGGCTACACCTTC.

The chain combines TRBV24-1 with TRBJ2-5, with TRBD2 as a possible D gene (5 bases). The CDR3 spans 15 residues. Germline CDR1 KGHDR, CDR2 SFDVKD. Trimming took off 5 bases at V and 9 bases at J, with 21 bases between the two ends. The CDR3 region is CATSARPPQDGAQYF. DNA for the CDR3: TGTGCCACCAGTGCCCGCCCGCCCCAGGACGGGGCCCAGTACTTC.

This clonotype has at least ten counts. The chain carries TRBV12-3 or TRBV12-4 and TRBJ2-7; the D call may be TRBD1 or TRBD2 (5 bases each). V was pared by 6 bases and J by 2 bases, with 14 bases between. The CDR3 spans 14 residues. The CDR3 region is CASSPRRDAYEQYF. The CDR3, as DNA: TGTGCCAGCAGCCCCCGCCGGGACGCCTACGAGCAGTACTTC.

The CDR3 DNA reads TGTGCCAGCAGCTTAAGACTAGCTAGAGGGATGGGGGCCCAGTACTTC. Translating it yields CASSLRLARGMGAQYF. The chain links TRBV7-2 to TRBJ2-5, with 7 nucleotides matching TRBD2. Trimming at V came to 2 bases and at J to 9 bases, leaving 15 bases not matched to a gene. Germline CDR1 is SGHTA and CDR2 is FQGNSA. The CDR3 loop spans 16 amino acids. Full variable domain (rest looked up from reference TRBV7-2 and TRBJ2-5): GAGVSQSPSNKVTEKGKDVELRCDPISGHTALYWYRQSLGQGLEFLIYFQGNSAPDKSGLPSDRFSAERTGGSVSTLTIQRTQQEDSAVYLCASSLRLARGMGAQYFGPGTRLLVL.

J is TRBJ2-7 and V is TRBV7-2; either TRBD1 or TRBD2 may supply D (7 bases each). The V gene's germline CDR1 is SGHTA and CDR2 FQGNSA. The CDR3 is 16 residues long. Trimming cost V 5 bases and J 0 bases, with 17 bases left between them. CDR3 residues: CASSVGGTDFSYEQYF. CDR3 bases: TGTGCCAGCAGCGTGGGGGGGACAGACTTCTCCTACGAGCAGTACTTC.

As concerns this clonotype: One end of the junction is discordant with germline, which a read error may explain. The chain employs TRBV10-3 and TRBJ2-5, with 12 bases that match TRBD2. CDR1 and CDR2 from the germline V gene are ENHRY and SYGVKD. The CDR3 has 16 residues. The CDR3 reads CASSHWTSGDQETQYF. CDR3 sequence (DNA): TGTGCCAGCAGTCACTGGACTAGCGGGGACCAAGAGACCCAGTACTTC.